These 23 T cell receptor beta chains came from one sample sequenced in a study of cytomegalovirus exposure and HLA in healthy donors. The PCR had 60 Vbeta and 13 Jbeta primers. TCRdb's table, derived via immunoSEQ multiplex PCR, lists solely in-frame clones and lacks some. The data show fewer than 200,000 clones, around 82% seen once. Sequenced: PBMCs. The source is a man aged 35-49 years in good health and CMV-seropositive.

The rearrangement uses TRBV15 and TRBJ2-4, with 12 bases identical to TRBD1. The CDR3 length is 14 residues. After removal of 5 bases from V and 8 bases from J, the junction contained 4 bases not matched to a gene. Germline assignment: CDR1 LNHNV and CDR2 YYDKDF (reference sequence). CDR3 protein: CATSRGQGADIQYF. The CDR3 nucleotides are TGTGCCACCAGCCGGGGACAGGGGGCTGACATTCAGTACTTC.

The genes are TRBV27 and TRBJ2-1; 7 positions agree with TRBD2. The germline V gene encodes CDR1 MNHEY and CDR2 SMNVEV (reference sequence). The CDR3 spans 15 residues. The V and J ends lost 7 bases and 0 bases, in that order; junction bases with no gene match: 6. CDR3 residues: CASTPGGSSYNEQFF. The CDR3 bases are TGTGCCAGCACCCCCGGGGGGAGCTCCTACAATGAGCAGTTCTTC.

The rearrangement joins TRBV20-1 to TRBJ1-2; 7 nucleotides agree with TRBD1. From germline, CDR1 is DFQATT and CDR2 SNEGSKA (reference sequence). The trim removed 6 bases at V and 4 bases at J, leaving 2 bases unmatched. The CDR3 is 11 amino acids. DNA for the CDR3: TGCAGTGCCCGGGACAGCTATGGCTACACCTTC. Translating it yields CSARDSYGYTF.

This chain joins TRBV5-1 and TRBJ1-1; 12 bases align to TRBD1. The CDR3 sequence is 17 residues long. With 0 bases clipped from V and 7 bases from J, the junction kept 10 bases outside the gene matches. From germline, CDR1 is SGHRS and CDR2 YFSETQ. The CDR3 here is CASSLEVVGTGGDEAFF. The DNA for the CDR3 is TGCGCCAGCAGCTTGGAGGTCGTGGGGACAGGGGGCGATGAAGCTTTCTTT.

The rearrangement joins TRBV27 to TRBJ2-7; 10 positions agree with TRBD2. CDR1 and CDR2 (germline): MNHEY, SMNVEV (reference sequence). CDR3 size: 16 residues. Losses at the gene ends were 0 bases for V and 6 bases for J; bases not matched to a gene: 8. CDR3 residues: CASSLSRLAGAGEQYF. CDR3 bases: TGTGCCAGCAGTTTATCGAGGCTAGCGGGAGCGGGCGAGCAGTACTTC.

This chain joins TRBV7-8 and TRBJ2-3; 9 nucleotides agree with TRBD2. The CDR3 has 17 residues. V lost 1 base and J lost 1; bases outside the gene matches: 6. Germline-derived CDR1 and CDR2 are SGHVS and FQNEAQ. CDR3 DNA sequence: TGTGCCAGCAGCTTAGGGCTCACTAGCGGGCGCACAGATACGCAGTATTTT. Amino acids: CASSLGLTSGRTDTQYF. Full variable domain (missing parts from reference TRBV7-8 and TRBJ2-3): GAGVSQSPRYKVAKRGQDVALRCDPISGHVSLFWYQQALGQGPEFLTYFQNEAQLDKSGLPSDRFFAERPEGSVSTLKIQRTQQEDSAVYLCASSLGLTSGRTDTQYFGPGTRLTVL.

Regarding this clone: This sample includes further DNA sequences coding for the same CDR3. The chain joins TRBV6-5 to TRBJ1-2; possibly TRBD1 for D (5 bases). V shed 6 bases and J shed 4 bases, with 15 bases lying between them. Germline lookup yields CDR1 MNHEY and CDR2 SVGAGI. The length of the CDR3 is 14 residues. The CDR3 is CASSSGPPAYGYTF. The DNA for the CDR3 is TGTGCCAGCAGCTCAGGGCCCCCCGCCTATGGCTACACCTTC.

The sample holds one count of this clone. The chain is built from TRBV6-1 and TRBJ2-1; tentatively, D is TRBD2 (6 bases). The CDR3 runs to 12 residues. With 9 bases removed from V and 3 bases from J, the gap between germline ends came to 9 bases. The germline gives CDR1 MNHNS, CDR2 SASEGT. The CDR3 spells CASSGSYNEQFF. The DNA for the CDR3 is TGTGCCAGTAGCGGCAGCTACAATGAGCAGTTCTTC.

The rearrangement joins TRBV6-5 to TRBJ2-1, with 7 bases identical to TRBD2. With 9 bases clipped from V and 2 bases from J, the junction kept 10 bases outside the gene matches. Germline V CDR1 and CDR2: MNHEY, SVGAGI. The CDR3 length is 15 residues. The CDR3 DNA sequence: TGTGCCAGTCGAGCTCGGGAGGCCCCCTACAATGAGCAGTTCTTC. Residues: CASRAREAPYNEQFF.

The V call is TRBV2, the J call TRBJ2-4; TRBD2 aligns across 10 bases. This CDR3 is built from 16 residues. V was pared by 1 base and J by 4 bases, with 4 bases of the junction left unmatched. The V gene's germline CDR1 is SNHLY and CDR2 FYNNEI. The CDR3, as DNA: TGTGCCAGCAGTGAAGTAGCGGGAGGAAGAAAAAACATTCAGTACTTC. It yields the protein CASSEVAGGRKNIQYF. Based on the CDR3 plus reference TRBV2 and TRBJ2-4, the full variable domain is EPEVTQTPSHQVTQMGQEVILRCVPISNHLYFYWYRQILGQKVEFLVSFYNNEISEKSEIFDDQFSVERPDGSNFTLKIRSTKLEDSAMYFCASSEVAGGRKNIQYFGAGTRLSVL.

This rearrangement joins TRBV9 to TRBJ2-1; 15 positions match TRBD2. Germline loops: CDR1 SGDLS, CDR2 YYNGEE. Trimming removed 0 bases from V and 2 bases from J; junction bases left unmatched: 15. The CDR3 sequence is 22 residues long. CDR3 sequence (DNA): TGTGCCAGCAGCGTAGGTTGGGGGGGGACTAGCGGGAGGAGGGTGACCTACAATGAGCAGTTCTTC. It yields the protein CASSVGWGGTSGRRVTYNEQFF.

The gene calls are TRBV5-1 and TRBJ2-7; TRBD2 matches at 7 bases. Germline values: CDR1 SGHRS, CDR2 YFSETQ. Unmatched junction bases numbered 7, after V lost 4 bases and J lost 3 bases. The CDR3 is 14 amino acids. The CDR3 loop is CASSLTSTNYEQYF. CDR3 DNA sequence: TGCGCCAGCAGCCTGACTAGCACCAACTACGAGCAGTACTTC.

The chain uses TRBV27 and TRBJ2-7, with 11 bases aligning to TRBD2. V lost 6 bases, J lost 6 bases, and 10 bases stayed unmatched. Germline CDR1 MNHEY, CDR2 SMNVEV (reference sequence). CDR3 length: 15 amino acids. Written as DNA, the CDR3 is TGTGCCAGCAGCCGTCTGTCTAGCGGGAGGCGCGAGCAGTACTTC. Amino acid sequence: CASSRLSSGRREQYF.

This clone showed up just a few times. The rearrangement uses TRBV27 and TRBJ1-2; D possibly corresponds to TRBD1 (6 bases). V was pared by 6 bases and J by 8 bases, with 22 bases between. This CDR3 is 15 amino acids long. Looked up from germline, CDR1 is MNHEY and CDR2 is SMNVEV (reference sequence). The CDR3 DNA follows: TGTGCCAGCAGCCATTATGGTGCAGGGGAGTTGGGCTACACCTTC. It is translated as CASSHYGAGELGYTF.

The chain is built from TRBV9 and TRBJ2-6; TRBD1 matches at 7 bases. Germline values: CDR1 SGDLS, CDR2 YYNGEE. The J segment lost 2 bases and the V segment lost 4 bases, leaving 3 bases of the junction unmatched. The CDR3 is made up of 15 amino acids. CDR3 nucleotide sequence: TGTGCCAGCAGCAGACAGGGAACTGGGGCCAACGTCCTGACTTTC. This sequence encodes CASSRQGTGANVLTF.

This clone was recorded a few times. The chain joins TRBV27 to TRBJ2-7; 11 bases are shared with TRBD2. The CDR3 covers 16 residues. Germline loops: CDR1 MNHEY, CDR2 SMNVEV (reference sequence). V gave up 6 bases and J gave up 2 bases; unmatched junction bases: 9. DNA of the CDR3: TGTGCCAGCAGGTCTCTAGCGGGAGGTTTAACCTACGAGCAGTACTTC. Residues: CASRSLAGGLTYEQYF.

J is TRBJ2-3 and V is TRBV5-4; perhaps TRBD2 as D (5 bases). Trimming cost V 4 bases and J 2 bases, with 14 bases left between them. From germline, CDR1 is SGHNT and CDR2 YYREEE (reference sequence). The CDR3 length is 15 residues. CDR3 residues: CASSVGERVTDTQYF. For the CDR3, the DNA is TGTGCCAGCAGCGTAGGTGAGAGGGTCACAGATACGCAGTATTTT.

The sample holds one count of this clone. The V call is TRBV9, the J call TRBJ2-7; 12 bases line up with TRBD2. Germline CDR1 and CDR2: SGDLS and YYNGEE. With 2 bases clipped from V and 5 bases from J, the junction kept 5 bases outside the gene matches. The CDR3 runs to 15 residues. This CDR3 is CASSVLAGGPDEQYF. The CDR3 bases are TGTGCCAGCAGCGTCCTAGCGGGAGGGCCAGACGAGCAGTACTTC.

The rearrangement joins TRBV4-3 to TRBJ2-1, with TRBD2 matching 12 bases. With V trimmed by 1 base and J by 10 bases, 5 bases remained unmatched. The CDR3 runs to 15 residues. Germline assignment: CDR1 LGHNA and CDR2 YSLEER. Here the CDR3 DNA reads TGCGCCAGCAGCCAAGGACTAGCGGGAGTAAGAGAGCAGTTCTTC. This encodes CASSQGLAGVREQFF.

V and J are TRBV5-4 and TRBJ1-2, with 11 bases identical to TRBD1. CDR1 and CDR2 from the germline V gene are SGHNT and YYREEE (reference sequence). V lost 4 bases and J lost 3; bases outside the gene matches: 5. CDR3 length equals 15 residues. The CDR3 nucleotides are TGTGCCAGCAGCCAAAGGACAGGGGGCGACTATGGCTACACCTTC. This codes for CASSQRTGGDYGYTF.

The chain uses TRBV4-3 and TRBJ1-5, with 7 bases lining up with TRBD1. J was trimmed by 4 bases and V by 4 bases; bases with no gene match: 10. This CDR3 region has 16 residues. Germline CDR1 LGHNA, CDR2 YSLEER. In DNA, the CDR3 is TGCGCCAGCAGCCTCTCCAGGGGGATGGGAAATCAGCCCCAGCATTTT. It codes for CASSLSRGMGNQPQHF.

CDR3 amino acids: CASRPSGGSEAFF. As DNA, the CDR3 is TGTGCCAGCAGACCTTCAGGGGGCAGTGAAGCTTTCTTT. The chain employs TRBV7-2 and TRBJ1-1; TRBD1 agrees at 8 bases. Trimming removed 6 bases from V and 7 bases from J; junction bases left unmatched: 7. CDR3 length: 13 amino acids. Germline values: CDR1 SGHTA, CDR2 FQGNSA.

The CDR3 sequence is CARSLGQGASYEQYF. The CDR3 nucleotides read TGTGCCAGAAGCTTGGGGCAGGGGGCCTCCTACGAGCAGTACTTC. V usage is TRBV5-3 and J usage is TRBJ2-7; TRBD1 aligns across 8 bases. TRBV5-3 is flagged as an ORF with uncertain function. Germline trimming cut 0 bases from V and 0 bases from J; bases unmatched to any gene: 2. This CDR3 has 15 residues.